In this sample, the clone carrying this T cell receptor (beta chain) turned up once. The sample comes from a study of control samples from healthy donors and cancer patients. CDR1 SNHLY and CDR2 FYNNEI come from the germline V gene. V lost 6 bases to trimming and J lost 6 bases, with 9 bases between them. CDR3 length equals 12 residues. The method was immunoSEQ multiplex PCR; TCRdb's version includes in-frame clones alone and lacks a portion of them. The table has approximately 130,000 clones, about 83% seen once. This clonotype was sampled from a man in his thirties or forties in good health. Sample: blood. The chain links TRBV2 to TRBJ2-1; D call uncertain. The CDR3 coding sequence is TGTGCCAGCAGGGGTCTCCTCAATGAGCAGTTCTTC. It translates to CASRGLLNEQFF.